This T cell receptor (beta chain) was sequenced in a study of T cells in Graves' hyperthyroidism and ophthalmopathy. This clonotype was observed many times. The antigen remains undetermined. TCR beta CDR3 regions were amplified from RNA transcripts. Initially, a first-round RT-PCR of the TCR CDR3 employed the HTBI primer set. Each CDR3 protein gets one entry after TCRdb re-called the multiplex PCR reads with MiXCR. The data hold 250,000 to 300,000 distinct CDR3 sequences, with approximately 14% observed a single time. Study-level findings and limits: Peripheral blood also featured most of the thyroid clonotypes expanded above 0.001.

Patients with uncontrolled infections, other autoimmune diseases, pregnancy or lactation were excluded. The CDR3 runs 14 residues. Deletions cut 5 bases from V and 4 bases from J, with 15 bases between. The germline gives CDR1 MNHNS, CDR2 SASEGT. The V gene is TRBV6-1, the J gene TRBJ2-7; TRBD1 might be the D (5 bases). Specimen: blood. The receptor comes from a middle-aged woman with Graves' hyperthyroidism. CDR3 DNA: TGTGCCAGCAGTTATGGTTCAGGGCGGTACGAGCAGTACTTC. Its translation: CASSYGSGRYEQYF.